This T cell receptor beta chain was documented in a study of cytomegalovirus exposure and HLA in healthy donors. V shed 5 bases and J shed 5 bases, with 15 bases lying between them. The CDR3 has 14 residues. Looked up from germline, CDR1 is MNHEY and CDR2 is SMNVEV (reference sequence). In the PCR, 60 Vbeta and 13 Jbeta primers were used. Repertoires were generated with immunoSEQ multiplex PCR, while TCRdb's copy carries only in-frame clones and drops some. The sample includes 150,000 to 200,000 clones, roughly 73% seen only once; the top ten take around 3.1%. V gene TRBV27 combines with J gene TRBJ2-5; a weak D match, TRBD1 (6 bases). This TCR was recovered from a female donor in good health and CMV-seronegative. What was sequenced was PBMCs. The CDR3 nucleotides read TGTGCCAGCAGTCCATACAGGGAAACGGAGACCCAGTACTTC. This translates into CASSPYRETETQYF.